These 16 T cell receptor beta chains came from one sample sequenced in a study of T cell repertoires in aging, cancer and after chemotherapy. A mixed TRB-A/B primer pool amplified rearranged TRB by multiplex touch-down PCR. Via MiXCR, TCRdb re-called the multiplex PCR reads, giving one row per CDR3 protein. The top ten clones hold about 2.8% of a sample with 9,500 or so distinct CDR3 sequences, about 34% of them seen once. The template was genomic DNA from peripheral blood, not RNA. The sequenced sample consisted of blood. These receptors came from a human donor in good health.

This chain connects TRBV7-9 to TRBJ2-2; D may be TRBD2 (5 bases). Germline CDR1 reads SEHNR; CDR2 reads FQNEAQ (reference sequence). Trimming pared 5 bases from V and 5 bases from J, leaving 15 bases between. CDR3 length equals 15 residues. The CDR3 protein is CASSRLSSGTGELFF. The CDR3 region has the DNA TGTGCCAGCAGCCGCCTAAGTTCGGGAACCGGGGAGCTGTTTTTT.

This clonotype appeared a few times. The V gene is TRBV18, the J gene TRBJ1-5; D perhaps matches TRBD1 (6 bases). Trimming took 3 bases from V and 7 from J, leaving 19 bases between them. The CDR3 contains 16 residues. CDR1 is KGHSH, CDR2 LQKENI, per germline. CDR3 DNA: TGTGCCAGCTCACCTGAAGCGGGACAAACGGGGCAGCCCCAGCATTTT. Residues: CASSPEAGQTGQPQHF.

This sequence joins TRBV19 and TRBJ1-1, with D perhaps TRBD1 (6 bases). V dropped 3 bases and J dropped 2 bases, with 13 bases sitting between them. Per germline, CDR1 LNHDA and CDR2 SQIVND (reference sequence). The CDR3 consists of 15 residues. The CDR3 DNA sequence: TGTGCCAGTAGTATTGGGGGGCAGATTAACACTGAAGCTTTCTTT. Its translation is CASSIGGQINTEAFF.

This clonotype was found a few times. V and J are TRBV19 and TRBJ1-1; D is unresolved. CDR1 and CDR2 from the germline V gene are LNHDA and SQIVND (reference sequence). The CDR3 is made up of 14 amino acids. Trimming left V 5 bases short and J 1 base short, with 11 bases between. The CDR3 is CASSVVLPNTEAFF. Written as DNA, the CDR3 is TGTGCCAGTAGTGTGGTCCTTCCGAACACTGAAGCTTTCTTT.

The rearrangement uses TRBV6-1 and TRBJ1-5, with 8 bases fitting TRBD1. This CDR3 spans 15 amino acids. J lost 6 bases, V lost 6 bases, and 10 bases had no gene match. The germline V gene has CDR1 MNHNS and CDR2 SASEGT. The CDR3 reads CASRGQGARGQPQHF. In nucleotides, the CDR3 is TGTGCCAGCAGAGGACAGGGCGCCCGAGGTCAGCCCCAGCATTTT.

The chain carries TRBV27 and TRBJ2-5; 8 nucleotides align to TRBD2. This CDR3 is 17 amino acids long. With V trimmed by 6 bases and J by 5 bases, 17 bases remained unmatched. Germline CDR1 reads MNHEY; CDR2 reads SMNVEV (reference sequence). DNA of the CDR3: TGTGCCAGCAGACCGACGGGGGCGGGGGGCCAAGTGGAGACCCAGTACTTC. It codes for CASRPTGAGGQVETQYF.

This rearrangement joins TRBV6-5 to TRBJ1-1, with unresolved D. Trimming cost V 8 bases and J 0 bases, with 13 bases left between them. In germline, CDR1 is MNHEY, CDR2 SVGAGI. The CDR3 is 14 residues long. CDR3 nucleotides: TGTGCCAGCGATCAAGACGGACTGAACACTGAAGCTTTCTTT. Amino acid sequence: CASDQDGLNTEAFF.

This clonotype turned up a few times. The gene calls are TRBV6-5 and TRBJ2-3; 8 positions match TRBD2. CDR3 length: 15 amino acids. V trimming: 5 bases; J trimming: 6 bases; junction bases outside the gene matches: 10. The germline V gene has CDR1 MNHEY and CDR2 SVGAGI. The CDR3 here is CASSEASGGGDTQYF. DNA of the CDR3: TGTGCCAGCAGTGAAGCGAGCGGGGGAGGTGATACGCAGTATTTT.

This clonotype came up a few times. The rearrangement joins TRBV7-6 to TRBJ2-2; TRBD1 aligns across 10 bases. From germline, CDR1 is SGHVS and CDR2 FNYEAQ. J was trimmed by 1 base and V by 4 bases; bases with no gene match: 3. CDR3 length: 16 residues. The CDR3 DNA reads TGTGCCAGCAGCTGGGGGACAGGGGAGAACACCGGGGAGCTGTTTTTT. Residues: CASSWGTGENTGELFF.

This clonotype was observed a few times. V and J are TRBV5-4 and TRBJ1-1; D may be TRBD1 (5 bases). CDR3 length equals 15 residues. Germline V gene sequence: CDR1 SGHNT, CDR2 YYREEE (reference sequence). The ends were cut back, 4 bases at V and 1 base at J, with 14 bases in the middle. The CDR3 sequence: CASSLGTGGNTEAFF. CDR3 bases: TGTGCCAGCAGCCTCGGGACTGGCGGGAACACTGAAGCTTTCTTT.

V and J are TRBV6-2 or TRBV6-3 and TRBJ2-1; D gene unclear. This CDR3 comprises 15 residues. V lost 4 bases and J 2 bases, leaving 12 bases between the germline ends. Germline V CDR1 and CDR2: MNHEY, SVGEGT. DNA of the CDR3: TGTGCCAGCAGTTCGATCAAGATAGCCTACAATGAGCAGTTCTTC. This sequence encodes CASSSIKIAYNEQFF.

This chain joins TRBV11-3 and TRBJ1-6; D gene ambiguous. Trimming cost V 5 bases and J 5 bases, with 16 bases left between them. Germline V CDR1 and CDR2: SGHNT, YENEEA. This CDR3 region has 16 residues. The DNA of the CDR3 is TGTGCCAGCAGCGCCCCTGACCGAAGAGATAATTCACCCCTCCACTTT. Translation gives CASSAPDRRDNSPLHF.

This clonotype has only a few counts. V and J are TRBV19 and TRBJ1-3; 8 bases line up with TRBD1. Germline CDR1 LNHDA, CDR2 SQIVND (reference sequence). The V segment lost 3 bases and the J segment 4 bases; nucleotides outside the gene matches: 2. The CDR3 is 14 amino acids. The CDR3 nucleotides are TGTGCCAGTAGTATGGACAGGGCGGGAAACACCATATATTTT. Amino acid sequence: CASSMDRAGNTIYF.

This chain links TRBV29-1 with TRBJ2-4; D uncertain. Trimming took 7 bases from V and 0 from J, leaving 10 bases between them. The CDR3 is 13 amino acids. Germline V gene sequence: CDR1 SQVTM, CDR2 ANQGSEA. CDR3 residues: CSAVDGAKNIQYF. In nucleotides, the CDR3 is TGCAGCGCCGTGGACGGAGCCAAAAACATTCAGTACTTC.

This clonotype has a handful of counts. The CDR3 is CATQPDAQETQYF. The CDR3 coding sequence is TGTGCCACTCAACCGGATGCTCAAGAGACCCAGTACTTC. This chain links TRBV24-1 with TRBJ2-5; D is undetermined. From germline, CDR1 is KGHDR and CDR2 SFDVKD. V lost 10 bases and J 2 bases, leaving 13 bases between the germline ends. The CDR3 loop spans 13 amino acids.

This clonotype has more than one count but fewer than ten. J is TRBJ1-5 and V is TRBV5-1; D gene uncertain. The germline V gene encodes CDR1 SGHRS and CDR2 YFSETQ. The CDR3 runs to 15 residues. The V gene lost 5 bases and the J gene lost 2 bases, with 14 bases spanning the gap. Written as DNA, the CDR3 is TGCGCCAGCAGAAGAGGAGTGGAGGGCAATCAGCCCCAGCATTTT. This codes for CASRRGVEGNQPQHF.